This T cell receptor beta chain was sequenced in a study of beta chain features in type 1 diabetes. Study information: Across every sample, 107,917,701 sorted cells were examined in total.

Findings and limits, study-wide: A moderate, significant TCRB CDR3 shortening appeared in type 1 diabetes across four CD4+ subsets. Possibly, sequencing cDNA over-represented cells that had high TCR expression levels.

Sequenced material consisted of expressed TCRB transcripts (all of the isolated RNA was reverse transcribed). Sequencing used immunoSEQ multiplex PCR; TCRdb keeps in-frame clones, though not all of them. The repertoire includes under 850,000 clones, around an eighth of them detected once, and less than 0.025% sits in the top ten. On this clone itself: What it recognizes is unknown.

Per germline, CDR1 SGDLS and CDR2 YYNGEE. Trimming removed 2 bases from V and 8 bases from J; junction bases left unmatched: 12. There are 16 residues in the CDR3. V and J are TRBV9 and TRBJ2-2; 7 bases match TRBD2. This TCR came from a man aged 18 to 29 with type 1 diabetes. Sequencing was carried out using naive CD4+ T cells from blood. CDR3 bases: TGTGCCAGCAGCGTCCTAGGGACTACCGATCTGGGGGAGCTGTTTTTT. It encodes CASSVLGTTDLGELFF.